The 19 T cell receptor beta chains below were found in one sample sequenced in a study of blood T cell repertoires in COVID-19. Profiling relied on immunoSEQ multiplex PCR, and the TCRdb table lists in-frame clones only, not all of them. The profile shows roughly 80,000 clones, about three quarters of them singletons. Sequences were obtained from peripheral blood. Source of these receptors: a human donor in a cohort sampled during active COVID-19.

This clone appeared once. This chain joins TRBV19 and TRBJ1-1, with a weak D call TRBD1 (6 bases). Between the trimmed V and J ends, which lost 6 bases and 4 bases, there was a span of 15 bases. The germline V gene encodes CDR1 LNHDA and CDR2 SQIVND (reference sequence). The CDR3 loop spans 14 amino acids. CDR3 sequence: CASSLETGFTEAFF. CDR3 nucleotide sequence: TGTGCCAGTAGCCTCGAAACAGGGTTCACTGAAGCTTTCTTT. Full variable domain (missing parts from reference TRBV19 and TRBJ1-1): DGGITQSPKYLFRKEGQNVTLSCEQNLNHDAMYWYRQDPGQGLRLIYYSQIVNDFQKGDIAEGYSVSREKKESFPLTVTSAQKNPTAFYLCASSLETGFTEAFFGQGTRLTVV.

This rearrangement joins TRBV5-4 to TRBJ2-3; 8 positions match TRBD1. Germline V gene data show CDR1 as SGHNT and CDR2 as YYREEE (reference sequence). The V segment lost 6 bases and the J segment 2 bases; nucleotides outside the gene matches: 11. The CDR3 has 16 amino acids. The CDR3 nucleotides are TGTGCCAGCAACTCTGAGGCGGGACAGGTCACAGATACGCAGTATTTT. Translated, it gives CASNSEAGQVTDTQYF. The whole variable domain, filled in from reference TRBV5-4 and TRBJ2-3, reads ETGVTQSPTHLIKTRGQQVTLRCSSQSGHNTVSWYQQALGQGPQFIFQYYREEENGRGNFPPRFSGLQFPNYSSELNVNALELDDSALYLCASNSEAGQVTDTQYFGPGTRLTVL.

The chain combines TRBV11-3 with TRBJ2-1, with D perhaps TRBD1 (6 bases). Germline lookup yields CDR1 SGHNT and CDR2 YENEEA. The CDR3 covers 17 residues. V was trimmed by 5 bases and J by 1 base, leaving 18 bases between them. The CDR3 DNA follows: TGTGCCAGCAGCCCCAAGACAGGCCGTTGGTCCTACAATGAGCAGTTCTTC. It translates to CASSPKTGRWSYNEQFF.

The sample holds a few counts of this clone. The genes are TRBV7-2 and TRBJ2-1, with TRBD2 matching 8 bases. Germline trimming cut 1 base from V and 2 bases from J; bases unmatched to any gene: 1. Germline values: CDR1 SGHTA, CDR2 FQGNSA. The length of the CDR3 is 15 residues. The CDR3 here is CASSLGTSTYNEQFF. DNA for the CDR3: TGTGCCAGCAGCTTAGGGACTAGCACCTACAATGAGCAGTTCTTC.

The table lists this clone with a few counts. The CDR3 sequence is CASSQGTENSPLHF. DNA of the CDR3: TGTGCCAGCAGCCAAGGGACAGAAAATTCACCCCTCCACTTT. The genes are TRBV7-3 and TRBJ1-6, with 7 bases fitting TRBD1. This CDR3 spans 14 amino acids. The germline V gene encodes CDR1 SGHTA and CDR2 FQGTGA. With 5 bases clipped from V and 7 bases from J, the junction kept 5 bases outside the gene matches.

The V gene is TRBV29-1, the J gene TRBJ1-1; D unclear. The CDR3 has 12 amino acids. The germline CDR1 and CDR2 sequences are SQVTM and ANQGSEA. Trimming removed 7 bases from V and 3 bases from J, with 12 bases in between. The CDR3 loop is CSGEASYTEAFF. CDR3 nucleotide sequence: TGCAGCGGAGAGGCTTCTTACACTGAAGCTTTCTTT.

This clone was counted once. This chain links TRBV6-5 with TRBJ1-2; 11 nucleotides match TRBD1. The J segment lost 5 bases and the V segment lost 5 bases, leaving 7 bases of the junction unmatched. In germline, CDR1 is MNHEY, CDR2 SVGAGI. The CDR3 length is 15 residues. In DNA form, the CDR3 reads TGTGCCAGCAGTCTCGGACAGGGGGCTTGGTATGGCTACACCTTC. It encodes CASSLGQGAWYGYTF.

The V and J genes are TRBV10-3 and TRBJ1-2; D perhaps matches TRBD1 (5 bases). With 9 bases removed from V and 1 base from J, the gap between germline ends came to 12 bases. Germline V gene sequence: CDR1 ENHRY, CDR2 SYGVKD. The CDR3 spans 13 residues. Written as DNA, the CDR3 is TGTGCCATGTCCGGGGGATATAACTATGGCTACACCTTC. This sequence encodes CAMSGGYNYGYTF.

The chain joins TRBV5-4 to TRBJ2-7, with 15 positions matching TRBD2. The germline CDR1 and CDR2 sequences are SGHNT and YYREEE (reference sequence). The trim removed 4 bases at V and 0 bases at J, leaving 8 bases unmatched. The CDR3 loop spans 18 amino acids. The CDR3 coding sequence is TGTGCCAGCAGCCCGGGACTAGCGGGGGGCCCCAGCTCCTACGAGCAGTACTTC. This sequence encodes CASSPGLAGGPSSYEQYF.

The chain combines TRBV5-1 with TRBJ1-2, with no clear D. Germline V lookup: CDR1 SGHRS, CDR2 YFSETQ. This CDR3 spans 14 amino acids. V was cut by 0 bases and J by 0 bases, with 6 bases left in between. The CDR3 spells CASSLAEANYGYTF. Written as DNA, the CDR3 is TGCGCCAGCAGCTTGGCAGAAGCTAACTATGGCTACACCTTC.

The chain has TRBV14 and TRBJ1-1; a weak D match, TRBD1 (5 bases). This CDR3 contains 13 residues. Germline values: CDR1 SGHDN, CDR2 FVKESK. Trimming pared 2 bases from V and 4 bases from J, leaving 8 bases between. The CDR3 here is CASSQQGFTEAFF. The DNA for the CDR3 is TGTGCCAGCAGCCAACAGGGATTCACTGAAGCTTTCTTT.

This sequence joins TRBV7-8 and TRBJ2-7, with D uncertain. V was cut by 2 bases and J by 5 bases, with 19 bases left in between. The germline V gene encodes CDR1 SGHVS and CDR2 FQNEAQ. CDR3 length: 16 residues. CDR3 protein: CASSLKLTQSENEQYF. In DNA form, the CDR3 reads TGTGCCAGCAGCTTAAAATTAACACAGTCCGAAAACGAGCAGTACTTC.

The V and J genes are TRBV21-1 and TRBJ2-1; TRBD2 is taken as the D call from the table, unchecked against the DNA. TRBV21-1 has pseudogene status. The CDR3 spans 16 residues. The CDR3 loop reads CASSPDRGGSYNEQFF. DNA of the CDR3: TGTGCCAGCAGCCCTGACCGGGGGGGCTCCTACAATGAGCAGTTCTTC.

The chain couples TRBV28 to TRBJ2-3; 9 positions match TRBD2. The CDR3 is 12 amino acids. V lost 7 bases to trimming and J lost 9 bases; unmatched junction nucleotides: 5. The germline gives CDR1 MDHEN, CDR2 SYDVKM. Here the CDR3 DNA reads TGTGCCAGCAACCTTAGCGGGGGAACGCAGTATTTT. It specifies CASNLSGGTQYF.

The CDR3 here is CASSLSFTYEQYF. The CDR3 nucleotides read TGTGCCAGCAGCTTGTCCTTTACCTACGAGCAGTACTTC. The gene calls are TRBV7-9 and TRBJ2-7; D remains ambiguous. The CDR3 consists of 13 residues. Between the trimmed V and J ends, which lost 3 bases and 2 bases, there was a span of 8 bases. Germline V gene lookup returns CDR1 SEHNR and CDR2 FQNEAQ (reference sequence).

The chain combines TRBV27 with TRBJ1-1, with unresolved D. From germline, CDR1 is MNHEY and CDR2 SMNVEV (reference sequence). The CDR3 totals 13 residues. Trimming removed 2 bases at V and 5 bases at J, with 9 bases between. CDR3 nucleotides: TGTGCCAGCAGTTTAATGGGAGGGACTGAAGCTTTCTTT. Translating it yields CASSLMGGTEAFF.

This sequence joins TRBV5-4 and TRBJ2-1; D is unclear. CDR1 SGHNT and CDR2 YYREEE come from the germline V gene (reference sequence). The germline V and J ends were trimmed by 4 bases and 1 base, with 3 bases remaining between them. The CDR3 length is 12 residues. The CDR3 region is CASSASYNEQFF. CDR3 DNA: TGTGCCAGCAGCGCGTCCTACAATGAGCAGTTCTTC.

The chain recombines TRBV4-1 with TRBJ1-4, with TRBD1 as a possible D gene (6 bases). V was pared by 4 bases and J by 8 bases, with 20 bases between. The germline gives CDR1 MGHRA, CDR2 YSYEKL. This CDR3 comprises 16 residues. The CDR3 DNA reads TGCGCCAGCAGCCGCGTCCTGTCCCAGGGGAACGAAAAACTGTTTTTT. Protein: CASSRVLSQGNEKLFF.

This sequence joins TRBV30 and TRBJ2-7, with a weak D call TRBD1 (7 bases). The V gene's germline CDR1 is GTSNPN and CDR2 SVGIG (reference sequence). The CDR3 loop spans 15 amino acids. The V and J ends lost 2 bases and 0 bases respectively, with 14 bases between them. The CDR3 DNA reads TGTGCCTGGAGTCTAGGGGGGACAGCCTCCTACGAGCAGTACTTC. The encoded protein is CAWSLGGTASYEQYF.